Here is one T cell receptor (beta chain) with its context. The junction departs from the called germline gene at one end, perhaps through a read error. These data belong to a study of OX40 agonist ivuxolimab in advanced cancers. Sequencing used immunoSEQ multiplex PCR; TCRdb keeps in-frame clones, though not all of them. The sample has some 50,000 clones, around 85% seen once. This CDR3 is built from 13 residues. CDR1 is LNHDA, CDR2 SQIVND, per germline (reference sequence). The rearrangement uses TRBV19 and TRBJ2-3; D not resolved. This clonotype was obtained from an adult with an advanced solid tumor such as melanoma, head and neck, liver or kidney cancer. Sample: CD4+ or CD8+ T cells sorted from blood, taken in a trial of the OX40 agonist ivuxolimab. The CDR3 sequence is CASSLEGTDTQYF. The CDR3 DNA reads TGTGCCAGTAGTCTAGAGGGCACAGATACGCAGTATTTT.